The 16 T cell receptor beta chains reported below all come from one sample, sequenced in a study of shared clonotypes between healthy human individuals. Using immunoSEQ multiplex PCR, the repertoire was profiled, and TCRdb retains in-frame clones only, with some absent. This sample has over a million clones; about 80% occur once, and the top ten carry more than 0.55%. The sequencing sample was made of memory CD4+ T cells from PBMCs. Subset noted: CD45RA-negative fraction. These receptors were collected from a young man in good health. Some clones in this sample may be carry-over from other donors' samples.

The chain uses TRBV7-3 and TRBJ2-3; D not certain. The CDR3 consists of 13 residues. The ends were cut back, 2 bases at V and 3 bases at J, with 6 bases in the middle. Germline V gene data show CDR1 as SGHTA and CDR2 as FQGTGA. The CDR3 coding sequence is TGTGCCAGCAGCTTACAGGCAACAGATACGCAGTATTTT. This translates into CASSLQATDTQYF.

The chain carries TRBV7-9 and TRBJ2-1, with D unclear. Germline V gives CDR1 SEHNR, CDR2 FQNEAQ (reference sequence). V shed 6 bases and J shed 8 bases, with 11 bases lying between them. The CDR3 loop spans 12 amino acids. The DNA of the CDR3 is TGTGCCAGCAGTCGACCGGAGCATGAGCAGTTCTTC. It yields the protein CASSRPEHEQFF.

V gene TRBV6-5 combines with J gene TRBJ2-5; weak D call: TRBD1 (6 bases). The J call is doubtful: the DNA matches TRBJ2-7 better. CDR3 size: 12 residues. Germline-derived CDR1 and CDR2 are MNHEY and SVGAGI. CDR3 bases: TGTGCCAGCAGCCTACAGGGCTACGAGCAGTACTTC. Amino acid sequence: CASSLQGYEQYF.

The rearrangement links TRBV27 to TRBJ2-7; D is perhaps TRBD1 or TRBD2 (7 bases each). Looked up from germline, CDR1 is MNHEY and CDR2 is SMNVEV (reference sequence). V lost 4 bases to trimming and J lost 7 bases, with 14 bases between them. The CDR3 spans 13 residues. CDR3 sequence (DNA): TGTGCCAGCAGTTGGGAGGGGGCAGGGGAGCAGTACTTC. It yields the protein CASSWEGAGEQYF.

The chain carries TRBV9 and TRBJ1-1; D gene uncertain. CDR1 is SGDLS, CDR2 YYNGEE, per germline. Trimming left V 5 bases short and J 6 bases short, with 11 bases between. The length of the CDR3 is 12 residues. The CDR3 DNA reads TGTGCCAGCAGTCGTAGAATGTCTGAAGCTTTCTTT. It translates to CASSRRMSEAFF.

The chain joins TRBV27 to TRBJ2-7; D may be TRBD2 (6 bases). V was cut by 0 bases and J by 3 bases, with 12 bases left in between. CDR3 length equals 15 residues. The germline CDR1 and CDR2 sequences are MNHEY and SMNVEV (reference sequence). The CDR3 spells CASSLSPGSGYEQYF. For the CDR3, the DNA is TGTGCCAGCAGTTTATCCCCCGGGAGTGGCTACGAGCAGTACTTC.

Turning to this clone: Other nucleotide sequences in the sample specify the same CDR3. The rearrangement joins TRBV18 to TRBJ2-7; 13 bases match TRBD2. The J segment lost 4 bases and the V segment lost 3 bases, leaving 3 bases of the junction unmatched. The CDR3 contains 15 residues. Germline lookup yields CDR1 KGHSH and CDR2 LQKENI. CDR3 DNA: TGTGCCAGCTCACCTCGGACTAGCGGGAGTTACGAGCAGTACTTC. It is translated as CASSPRTSGSYEQYF.

V is TRBV25-1 and J is TRBJ1-5, with D possibly being TRBD1 (5 bases). CDR1 is MGHDK and CDR2 is SYGVNS in the germline V gene. V was pared by 1 base and J by 6 bases, with 13 bases between. This CDR3 spans 15 amino acids. CDR3 residues: CASSESQVPSQPQHF. In nucleotides, the CDR3 is TGTGCCAGCAGTGAATCACAGGTTCCCAGTCAGCCCCAGCATTTT.

The gene calls are TRBV9 and TRBJ2-3; D assignment may be TRBD1 or TRBD2 (5 bases each). The V end lost 4 bases, the J end lost 2 bases, and 17 bases lay between the germline ends. Germline V gene lookup returns CDR1 SGDLS and CDR2 YYNGEE. The CDR3 totals 16 residues. This CDR3 is CASSPRLGVPTDTQYF. The CDR3 coding sequence is TGTGCCAGCAGCCCACGATTGGGGGTTCCCACAGATACGCAGTATTTT.

The V gene is TRBV6-1, the J gene TRBJ1-1; D is perhaps TRBD1 (5 bases). Germline CDR1 is MNHNS and CDR2 is SASEGT. Between the trimmed V and J ends, which lost 6 bases and 10 bases, there was a span of 15 bases. The CDR3 spans 12 residues. The CDR3 DNA sequence: TGTGCCAGCAGGGGGGGGATGGGAGCAGCTTTCTTT. Amino acids: CASRGGMGAAFF.

The CDR3 nucleotides read TGTGCCAGCAGCTTAGGCAGGGAGAACACTGAAGCTTTCTTT. This translates into CASSLGRENTEAFF. This sequence joins TRBV7-3 and TRBJ1-1, with TRBD1 as a possible D gene (5 bases). This CDR3 is 14 amino acids long. From germline, CDR1 is SGHTA and CDR2 FQGTGA. Trimming removed 2 bases from V and 1 base from J, with 8 bases in between. The entire variable domain, with the rest obtained from reference TRBV7-3 and TRBJ1-1, is as follows: GAGVSQTPSNKVTEKGKYVELRCDPISGHTALYWYRQSLGQGPEFLIYFQGTGAADDSGLPNDRFFAVRPEGSVSTLKIQRTERGDSAVYLCASSLGRENTEAFFGQGTRLTVV.

This chain connects TRBV29-1 to TRBJ1-3, with 9 positions matching TRBD1. Per germline, CDR1 SQVTM and CDR2 ANQGSEA. This CDR3 spans 12 amino acids. Trimming cost V 3 bases and J 9 bases; bases outside gene matches: 3. The CDR3 region has the DNA TGCAGCGTTGATACAGGGGGCGGCACCATATATTTT. As protein: CSVDTGGGTIYF.

The CDR3 bases are TGTGCCAGCAGTCCGGCGAGCGGGACCCCGGGGTACTTC. It codes for CASSPASGTPGYF. This chain joins TRBV28 and TRBJ2-7; TRBD2 aligns across 7 bases. V was pared by 5 bases and J by 12 bases, with 13 bases of the junction left unmatched. The CDR3 loop spans 13 amino acids. CDR1 is MDHEN and CDR2 is SYDVKM in the germline V gene.

This clone was seen only a few times. The sample holds other DNA sequences that translate to the same CDR3. V usage is TRBV6-5 and J usage is TRBJ1-2, with D possibly being TRBD1 (5 bases). The V gene's germline CDR1 is MNHEY and CDR2 SVGAGI. The CDR3 is 14 amino acids. Trimming took 0 bases from V and 2 from J, leaving 7 bases between them. The CDR3 coding sequence is TGTGCCAGCAGTTACTCGGGGGGGAACTATGGCTACACCTTC. Protein: CASSYSGGNYGYTF.

This clone was counted many times. The chain uses TRBV10-1 and TRBJ2-2, with D unclear. The CDR3 has 12 amino acids. The germline gives CDR1 WNHNN, CDR2 SYGVQD (reference sequence). V lost 7 bases to trimming and J lost 2 bases, with 5 bases between them. DNA for the CDR3: TGCGCCAGCATGGATAACACCGGGGAGCTGTTTTTT. Protein: CASMDNTGELFF.

V usage is TRBV5-1 and J usage is TRBJ2-7; a possible D gene is TRBD1 (7 bases). Germline V gene lookup returns CDR1 SGHRS and CDR2 YFSETQ. Trimming removed 4 bases from V and 2 bases from J, with 19 bases in between. The CDR3 covers 16 residues. The CDR3 sequence: CASSPGGGRVAYEQYF. CDR3 nucleotide sequence: TGCGCCAGCAGCCCTGGAGGGGGCAGGGTGGCCTACGAGCAGTACTTC.